Below, 20 T cell receptor beta chains from the same sample are listed, as sequenced in a study of T-cell reconstitution after alpha-beta-depleted transplantation in children. Unique molecular identifiers were incorporated when the TCRbeta library was constructed. TCRdb called the PCR reads again in MiXCR, with one record for every CDR3 protein. The profile shows around 670,000 distinct CDR3 sequences, about an eighth of them singletons. The sequencing here drew on PBMCs, taken before TCRalphabeta/CD19-depleted stem cell transplant. All receptors come from a girl aged 2-10 years with congenital amegakaryocytic thrombocytopenia, due to receive a stem cell transplant.

This clonotype was seen at least ten times. V gene TRBV20-1 combines with J gene TRBJ2-5; D perhaps matches TRBD1 (5 bases). Per germline, CDR1 DFQATT and CDR2 SNEGSKA (reference sequence). The CDR3 is 13 amino acids. The germline V and J ends were trimmed by 5 bases and 2 bases, with 12 bases remaining between them. CDR3 nucleotide sequence: TGCAGTGCTCAGGTTGACAGTCAAGAGACCCAGTACTTC. Its protein product is CSAQVDSQETQYF.

This clonotype was seen many times. Here the CDR3 reads CSARTGTAFQETQYF. The DNA for the CDR3 is TGCAGTGCTAGAACCGGGACAGCCTTCCAAGAGACCCAGTACTTC. This chain links TRBV20-1 with TRBJ2-5, with 7 bases lining up with TRBD1. Germline trimming cut 2 bases from V and 1 base from J; bases unmatched to any gene: 7. This CDR3 is 15 amino acids long. Germline values: CDR1 DFQATT, CDR2 SNEGSKA (reference sequence).

This clonotype occurred many times. The rearrangement links TRBV5-1 to TRBJ2-5; D gene unclear. Germline lookup yields CDR1 SGHRS and CDR2 YFSETQ. Trimming shortened V by 0 bases and J by 5 bases, and 8 bases separated the two germline ends. The CDR3 consists of 13 residues. CDR3 DNA sequence: TGCGCCAGCAGCTTGGTTAGTTTTGAGACCCAGTACTTC. Protein product: CASSLVSFETQYF.

This chain connects TRBV27 to TRBJ2-7; D call uncertain. The CDR3 loop spans 14 amino acids. V was trimmed by 0 bases and J by 2 bases, leaving 8 bases between them. Germline V lookup: CDR1 MNHEY, CDR2 SMNVEV (reference sequence). Written as DNA, the CDR3 is TGTGCCAGCAGTTTATCGCCCCTAGCCTACGAGCAGTACTTC. This gives the protein CASSLSPLAYEQYF.

This clonotype was detected ten times or more. The CDR3, as DNA: TGCGCCAGCAGCTTGCGGGACAGGGTCGAGAATCAGCCCCAGCATTTT. This codes for CASSLRDRVENQPQHF. The rearrangement joins TRBV5-1 to TRBJ1-5; TRBD1 aligns across 9 bases. CDR3 length equals 16 residues. V lost 1 base, J lost 4 bases, and 6 bases stayed unmatched. In germline, CDR1 is SGHRS, CDR2 YFSETQ. The complete variable domain, with remaining parts taken from reference TRBV5-1 and TRBJ1-5, reads KAGVTQTPRYLIKTRGQQVTLSCSPISGHRSVSWYQQTPGQGLQFLFEYFSETQRNKGNFPGRFSGRQFSNSRSEMNVSTLELGDSALYLCASSLRDRVENQPQHFGDGTRLSIL.

This clonotype was counted at least ten times. The chain uses TRBV11-2 and TRBJ2-3; 8 nucleotides line up with TRBD2. The germline V gene has CDR1 SGHAT and CDR2 FQNNGV. The V and J ends lost 5 bases and 11 bases, in that order; junction bases with no gene match: 12. CDR3 length: 14 amino acids. The CDR3 region is CASSPYDGRGEQYF. DNA for the CDR3: TGTGCCAGCAGCCCTTATGACGGGAGGGGTGAGCAGTATTTT.

This clonotype was picked up a small number of times. V is TRBV5-1 and J is TRBJ1-4; D may be TRBD1 (6 bases). Germline CDR1 reads SGHRS; CDR2 reads YFSETQ. This CDR3 is built from 17 residues. Trimming shortened V by 4 bases and J by 1 base, and 17 bases separated the two germline ends. The CDR3 region has the DNA TGCGCCAGCAGCCCGGGGGCCGTTAGCGGAACTAATGAAAAACTGTTTTTT. It codes for CASSPGAVSGTNEKLFF.

This rearrangement joins TRBV5-1 to TRBJ2-6; D call uncertain. The germline CDR1 and CDR2 sequences are SGHRS and YFSETQ. This CDR3 has 16 amino acids. Between the trimmed V and J ends, which lost 0 bases and 1 base, there was a span of 8 bases. The DNA for the CDR3 is TGCGCCAGCAGCTTGGAATGGGGTTCTGGGGCCAACGTCCTGACTTTC. Its protein product is CASSLEWGSGANVLTF.

V gene TRBV5-5 combines with J gene TRBJ2-7; 9 bases are shared with TRBD1. Losses at the gene ends were 4 bases for V and 7 bases for J; bases not matched to a gene: 6. Germline V gene sequence: CDR1 SGHKS, CDR2 YYEKEE (reference sequence). The CDR3 runs 13 residues. The CDR3 reads CASSIQGAREQYF. The CDR3 DNA reads as TGTGCCAGCAGCATACAGGGGGCGCGGGAGCAGTACTTC.

J is TRBJ2-1 and V is TRBV5-6, with a possible D match to TRBD2 (5 bases). Trimming cost V 0 bases and J 8 bases, with 15 bases left between them. CDR1 and CDR2 from the germline V gene are SGHDT and YYEEEE. This CDR3 has 15 residues. The CDR3 spells CASSLDLGARHEQFF. The CDR3 DNA is TGTGCCAGCAGCTTGGACCTGGGAGCGAGGCATGAGCAGTTCTTC.

This clonotype was detected ten times or more. The V call is TRBV20-1, the J call TRBJ2-5; D ambiguous. CDR3 size: 11 residues. Deletions cut 3 bases from V and 4 bases from J, with 6 bases between. Germline loops: CDR1 DFQATT, CDR2 SNEGSKA (reference sequence). The CDR3 is CSARSTETQYF. CDR3 coding DNA: TGCAGTGCTAGGTCAACAGAGACCCAGTACTTC.

This clonotype was detected ten times or more. This rearrangement joins TRBV5-1 to TRBJ2-1, with TRBD2 as a possible D gene (5 bases). The germline V gene has CDR1 SGHRS and CDR2 YFSETQ. The CDR3 contains 14 residues. V was trimmed by 4 bases and J by 7 bases, leaving 15 bases between them. The CDR3 reads CASSPALAANEQFF. The CDR3 coding sequence is TGCGCCAGCAGCCCCGCCCTAGCTGCGAATGAGCAGTTCTTC.

J is TRBJ2-7 and V is TRBV4-1; D uncertain. The CDR3 has 14 residues. Trimming left V 1 base short and J 0 bases short, with 7 bases between. In germline, CDR1 is MGHRA, CDR2 YSYEKL. The CDR3 bases are TGCGCCAGCAGCCAAGTGTCTAACTCCTACGAGCAGTACTTC. Its protein product is CASSQVSNSYEQYF.

Remarks on this clonotype: This may arise from a read error, as a much more abundant clone is one base away. This chain links TRBV6-5 with TRBJ1-4; possibly TRBD1 for D (6 bases). V lost 0 bases and J 5 bases, leaving 19 bases between the germline ends. CDR1 is MNHEY and CDR2 is SVGAGI in the germline V gene. This CDR3 is 18 amino acids long. DNA of the CDR3: TGTGCCAGCAGTTACTCGAAGTATCTGGGGGCGGAGAATGAAAAACTGTTTTTT. Encoded protein: CASSYSKYLGAENEKLFF.

J is TRBJ2-5 and V is TRBV29-1, with a weak D call TRBD2 (5 bases). Trimming pared 2 bases from V and 10 bases from J, leaving 11 bases between. Germline CDR1 is SQVTM and CDR2 is ANQGSEA. The CDR3 consists of 11 residues. The CDR3 loop is CSVEHLRDQYF. The CDR3 bases are TGCAGCGTTGAACATCTCCGGGACCAGTACTTC.

This clonotype was observed a few times. Mismatch with germline at one junction end may stem from a read error. This sequence joins TRBV5-1 and TRBJ2-4; weak D call: TRBD2 (6 bases). Germline values: CDR1 SGHRS, CDR2 YFSETQ. There are 13 residues in the CDR3. The CDR3 DNA follows: TGCGCCAGCAGCTTGGATGGCCTAGCGTCGCCCGACTTC. Translating it yields CASSLDGLASPDF.

A few counts support this clonotype. CDR3 sequence (DNA): TGCGCCAGCAGCTCGGGGGAGGGCAGCCATGAGCAGTTCTTC. This gives the protein CASSSGEGSHEQFF. The genes are TRBV5-1 and TRBJ2-1; 7 nucleotides line up with TRBD2. V dropped 3 bases and J dropped 8; count of bases not matched to a gene: 8. There are 14 residues in the CDR3. Germline V gives CDR1 SGHRS, CDR2 YFSETQ.

There are a few counts of this clonotype. The V and J genes are TRBV5-5 and TRBJ2-1; possible D gene TRBD2, 5 bases. The CDR3 is 16 residues long. With 4 bases removed from V and 6 bases from J, the gap between germline ends came to 20 bases. In germline, CDR1 is SGHKS, CDR2 YYEKEE (reference sequence). In DNA form, the CDR3 reads TGTGCCAGCAGCCGTGTGGTATTCCCCGGAGGCAATGAGCAGTTCTTC. Amino acid sequence: CASSRVVFPGGNEQFF.

This clonotype has ten or more counts. This chain uses TRBV20-1 with TRBJ2-7; no firm D call. CDR1 is DFQATT, CDR2 SNEGSKA, per germline (reference sequence). Trimming shortened V by 0 bases and J by 5 bases, and 5 bases separated the two germline ends. The CDR3 extends over 11 amino acids. The CDR3 DNA reads TGCAGTGCTAGAGATCCAAACGAGCAGTACTTC. Its translation: CSARDPNEQYF.

This clonotype was detected many times. The chain joins TRBV10-3 to TRBJ1-1, with D perhaps matching TRBD1 (6 bases). CDR3 length: 14 residues. Trimming stripped 2 bases from V and 10 bases from J, with 17 bases between. Germline V gene data show CDR1 as ENHRY and CDR2 as SYGVKD. The CDR3 here is CAISEPLEGGVAFF. The CDR3 nucleotides read TGTGCCATCAGTGAGCCGTTGGAGGGGGGTGTAGCTTTCTTT.